The T cell receptor beta chain under discussion was sequenced for a study of blood T cell repertoires in COVID-19. Looking at the study overall: Acute-phase and convalescent COVID-19 samples originated in the United States, Italy and Spain.

Germline values: CDR1 SGHRS, CDR2 YFSETQ. This CDR3 region has 16 residues. V was pared by 4 bases and J by 4 bases, with 18 bases between. Assay used: immunoSEQ multiplex PCR; TCRdb lists only in-frame clones, some missing. The repertoire includes 150,000 to 200,000 clones, over 85% of them detected once, and roughly 4.5% sits in the top ten. Material for sequencing was peripheral blood. This sequence originates from a woman aged 45-65 years with acute or convalescent COVID-19. V is TRBV5-1 and J is TRBJ2-1, with D tentatively TRBD1 (6 bases). CDR3 sequence reads: CASSRVQGYSYNEQFF. The CDR3 DNA reads TGCGCCAGCAGCCGTGTACAGGGTTATTCGTACAATGAGCAGTTCTTC.